This T cell receptor beta chain was documented in a study of blood T cells in healthy people across ages. Looked up from germline, CDR1 is DFQATT and CDR2 is SNEGSKA (reference sequence). With 6 bases removed from V and 6 bases from J, the gap between germline ends came to 20 bases. There are 14 residues in the CDR3. This clonotype occurred many times. Primers used in a second PCR of about 7 to 11 cycles were a sample-barcoded 5' primer and a J-beta primer mix. TCRdb recomputed calls from the 5' RACE reads with MiXCR, one row per CDR3 protein. This sample has some 790,000 distinct CDR3 sequences, with 25% to 30% found just once.

The receptor was derived from a woman of 80 years or more in good health. V and J are TRBV20-1 and TRBJ2-5, with TRBD1 as a possible D gene (5 bases). The specimen was blood. The CDR3 DNA is TGCAGTGCGAAAGCCTTTCAGGGCCGCAAGACCCAGTACTTC. Translating it yields CSAKAFQGRKTQYF.